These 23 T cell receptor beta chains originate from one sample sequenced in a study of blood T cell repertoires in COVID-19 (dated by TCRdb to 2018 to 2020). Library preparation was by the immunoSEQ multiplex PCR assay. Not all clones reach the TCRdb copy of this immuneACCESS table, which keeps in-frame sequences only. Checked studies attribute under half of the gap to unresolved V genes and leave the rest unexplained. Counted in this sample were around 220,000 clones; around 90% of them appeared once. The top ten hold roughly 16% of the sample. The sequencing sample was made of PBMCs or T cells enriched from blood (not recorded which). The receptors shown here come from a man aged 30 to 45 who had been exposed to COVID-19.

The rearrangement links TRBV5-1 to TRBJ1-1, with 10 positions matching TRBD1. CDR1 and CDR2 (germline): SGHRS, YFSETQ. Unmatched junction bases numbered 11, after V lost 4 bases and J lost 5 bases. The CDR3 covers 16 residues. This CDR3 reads CASSTADRGVLTEAFF. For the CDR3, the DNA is TGCGCCAGCAGCACAGCGGACAGGGGGGTATTAACTGAAGCTTTCTTT.

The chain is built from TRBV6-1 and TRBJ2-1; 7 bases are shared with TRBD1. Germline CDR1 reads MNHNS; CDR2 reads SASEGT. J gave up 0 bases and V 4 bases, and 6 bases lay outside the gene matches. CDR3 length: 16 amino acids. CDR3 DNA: TGTGCCAGCAGTGGTTACAGGGACAGCTCCTACAATGAGCAGTTCTTC. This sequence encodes CASSGYRDSSYNEQFF.

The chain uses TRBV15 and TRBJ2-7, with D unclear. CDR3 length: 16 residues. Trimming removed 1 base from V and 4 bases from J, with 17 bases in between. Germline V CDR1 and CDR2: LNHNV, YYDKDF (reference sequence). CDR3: CATSRGGSSIAYEQYF. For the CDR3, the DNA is TGTGCCACCAGCAGAGGCGGCAGCTCCATTGCGTACGAGCAGTACTTC.

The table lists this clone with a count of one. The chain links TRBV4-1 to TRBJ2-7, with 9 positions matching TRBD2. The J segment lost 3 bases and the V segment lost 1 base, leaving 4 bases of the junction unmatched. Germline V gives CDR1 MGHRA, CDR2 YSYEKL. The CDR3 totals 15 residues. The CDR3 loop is CASSQVAGGNYEQYF. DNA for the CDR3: TGCGCCAGCAGCCAAGTCGCGGGGGGGAACTACGAGCAGTACTTC.

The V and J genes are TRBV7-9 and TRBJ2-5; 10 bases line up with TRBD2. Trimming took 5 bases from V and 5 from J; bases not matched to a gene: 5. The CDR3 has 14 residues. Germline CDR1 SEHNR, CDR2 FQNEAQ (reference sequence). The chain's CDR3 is CASSASGGIETQYF. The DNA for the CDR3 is TGTGCCAGCAGCGCTAGCGGGGGTATTGAGACCCAGTACTTC. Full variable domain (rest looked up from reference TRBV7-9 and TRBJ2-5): DTGVSQNPRHKITKRGQNVTFRCDPISEHNRLYWYRQTLGQGPEFLTYFQNEAQLEKSRLLSDRFSAERPKGSFSTLEIQRTEQGDSAMYLCASSASGGIETQYFGPGTRLLVL.

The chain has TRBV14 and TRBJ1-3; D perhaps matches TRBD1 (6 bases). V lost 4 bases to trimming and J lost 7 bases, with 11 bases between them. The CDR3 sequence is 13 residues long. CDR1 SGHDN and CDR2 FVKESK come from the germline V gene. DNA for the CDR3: TGTGCCAGCAGCCTATCGAGGGGGAACACCATATATTTT. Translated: CASSLSRGNTIYF.

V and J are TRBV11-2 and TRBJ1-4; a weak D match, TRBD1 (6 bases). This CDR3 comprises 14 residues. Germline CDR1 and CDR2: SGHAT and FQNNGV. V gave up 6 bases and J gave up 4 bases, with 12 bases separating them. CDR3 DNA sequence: TGTGCCAGCAGTCAGAGGGGGATTAATGAAAAACTGTTTTTT. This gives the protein CASSQRGINEKLFF.

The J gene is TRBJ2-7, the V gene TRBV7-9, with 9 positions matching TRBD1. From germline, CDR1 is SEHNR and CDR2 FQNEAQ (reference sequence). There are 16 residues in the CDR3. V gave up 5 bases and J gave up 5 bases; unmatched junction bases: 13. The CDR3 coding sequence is TGTGCCAGCAGCCCCCTGGCGGGACAGGGACAGAACGAGCAGTACTTC. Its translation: CASSPLAGQGQNEQYF.

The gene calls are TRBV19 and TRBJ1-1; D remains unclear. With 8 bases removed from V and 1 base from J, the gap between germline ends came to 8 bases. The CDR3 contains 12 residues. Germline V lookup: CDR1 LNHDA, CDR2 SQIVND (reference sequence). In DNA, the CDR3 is TGTGCCAGTGCAGACTGGAACACTGAAGCTTTCTTT. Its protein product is CASADWNTEAFF.

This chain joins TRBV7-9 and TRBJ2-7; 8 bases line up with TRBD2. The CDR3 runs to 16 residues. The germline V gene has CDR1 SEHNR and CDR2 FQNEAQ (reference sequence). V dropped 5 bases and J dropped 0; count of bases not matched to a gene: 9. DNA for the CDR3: TGTGCCAGCAGCAAGAGTAGCGGGGTACGCTCCTACGAGCAGTACTTC. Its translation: CASSKSSGVRSYEQYF. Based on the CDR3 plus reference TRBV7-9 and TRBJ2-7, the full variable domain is DTGVSQNPRHKITKRGQNVTFRCDPISEHNRLYWYRQTLGQGPEFLTYFQNEAQLEKSRLLSDRFSAERPKGSFSTLEIQRTEQGDSAMYLCASSKSSGVRSYEQYFGPGTRLTVT.

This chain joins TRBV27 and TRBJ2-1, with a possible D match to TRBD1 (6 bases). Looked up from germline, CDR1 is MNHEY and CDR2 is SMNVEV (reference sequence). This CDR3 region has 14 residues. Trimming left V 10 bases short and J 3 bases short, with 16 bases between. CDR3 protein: CATKLDRYYNEQFF. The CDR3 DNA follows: TGTGCCACCAAGTTGGACAGATACTACAATGAGCAGTTCTTC.

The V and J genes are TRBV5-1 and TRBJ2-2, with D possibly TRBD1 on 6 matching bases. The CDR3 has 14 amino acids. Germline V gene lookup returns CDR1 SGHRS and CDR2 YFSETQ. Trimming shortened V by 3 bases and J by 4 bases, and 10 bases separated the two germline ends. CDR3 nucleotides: TGCGCCAGCAGCTCCGGACAGAGCACCGGGGAGCTGTTTTTT. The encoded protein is CASSSGQSTGELFF.

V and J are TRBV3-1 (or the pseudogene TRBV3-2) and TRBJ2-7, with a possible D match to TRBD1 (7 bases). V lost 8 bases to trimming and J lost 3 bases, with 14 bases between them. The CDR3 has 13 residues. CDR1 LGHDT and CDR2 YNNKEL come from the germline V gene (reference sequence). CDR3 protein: CASSGGMFYEQYF. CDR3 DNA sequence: TGTGCCAGCTCAGGGGGGATGTTCTACGAGCAGTACTTC.

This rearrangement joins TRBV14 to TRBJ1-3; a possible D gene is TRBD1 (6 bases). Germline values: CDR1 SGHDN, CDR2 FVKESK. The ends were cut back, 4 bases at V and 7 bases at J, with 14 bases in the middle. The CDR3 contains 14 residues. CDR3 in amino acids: CASSPFSGENTIYF. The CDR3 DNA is TGTGCCAGCAGCCCTTTTTCAGGGGAGAACACCATATATTTT.

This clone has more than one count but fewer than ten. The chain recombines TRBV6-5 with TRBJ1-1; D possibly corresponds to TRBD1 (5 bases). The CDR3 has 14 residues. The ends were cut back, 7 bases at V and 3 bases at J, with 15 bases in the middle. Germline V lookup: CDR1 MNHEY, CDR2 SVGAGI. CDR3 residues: CASIMSGGDTEAFF. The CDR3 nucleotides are TGTGCCAGCATCATGTCGGGGGGTGACACTGAAGCTTTCTTT.

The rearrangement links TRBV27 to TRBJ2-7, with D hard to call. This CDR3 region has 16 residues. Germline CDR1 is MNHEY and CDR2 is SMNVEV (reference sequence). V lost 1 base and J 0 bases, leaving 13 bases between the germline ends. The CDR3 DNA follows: TGTGCCAGCAGTTTATATCCCCCCCCGAGCTCCTACGAGCAGTACTTC. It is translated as CASSLYPPPSSYEQYF.

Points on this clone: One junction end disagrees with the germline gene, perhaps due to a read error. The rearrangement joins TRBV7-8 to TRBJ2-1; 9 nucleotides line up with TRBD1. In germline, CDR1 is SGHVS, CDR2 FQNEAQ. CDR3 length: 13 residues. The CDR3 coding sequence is TGTGCCAGCAGCTTGAATAACCGGGACAGGGAGATCTTC. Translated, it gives CASSLNNRDREIF.

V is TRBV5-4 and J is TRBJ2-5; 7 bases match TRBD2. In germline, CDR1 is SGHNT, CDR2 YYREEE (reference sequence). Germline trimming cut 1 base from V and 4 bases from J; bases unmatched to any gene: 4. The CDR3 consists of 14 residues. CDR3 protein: CASSLTSEGETQYF. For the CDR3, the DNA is TGTGCCAGCAGCTTGACTAGCGAGGGAGAGACCCAGTACTTC.

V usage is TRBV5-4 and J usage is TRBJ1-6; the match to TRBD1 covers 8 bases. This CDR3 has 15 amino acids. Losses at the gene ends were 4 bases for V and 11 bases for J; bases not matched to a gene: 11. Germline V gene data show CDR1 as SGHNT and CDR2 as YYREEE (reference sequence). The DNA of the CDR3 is TGTGCCAGCAGCATACTCGGACAGGGTACCGCACCCCTCCACTTT. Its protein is CASSILGQGTAPLHF.

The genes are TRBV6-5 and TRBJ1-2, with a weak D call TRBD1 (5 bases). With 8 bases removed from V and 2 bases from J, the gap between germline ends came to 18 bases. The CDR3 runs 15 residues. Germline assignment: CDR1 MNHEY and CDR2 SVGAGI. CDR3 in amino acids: CASGYDSQINYGYTF. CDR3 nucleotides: TGTGCCAGCGGCTACGACAGCCAAATCAACTATGGCTACACCTTC.

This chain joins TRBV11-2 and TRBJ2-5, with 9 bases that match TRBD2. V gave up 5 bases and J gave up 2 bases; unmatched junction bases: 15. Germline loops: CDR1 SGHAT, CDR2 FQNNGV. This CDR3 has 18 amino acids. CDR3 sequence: CASSPGTSRLLGQETQYF. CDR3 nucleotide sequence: TGTGCCAGCAGCCCAGGGACTAGCCGACTACTGGGGCAAGAGACCCAGTACTTC.

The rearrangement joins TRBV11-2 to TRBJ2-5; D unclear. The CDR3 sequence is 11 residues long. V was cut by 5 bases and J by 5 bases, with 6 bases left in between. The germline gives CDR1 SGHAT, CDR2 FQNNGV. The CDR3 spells CASSLEETQYF. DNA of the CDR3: TGTGCCAGCAGCCTGGAGGAGACCCAGTACTTC. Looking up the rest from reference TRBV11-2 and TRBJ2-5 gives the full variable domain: EAGVAQSPRYKIIEKRQSVAFWCNPISGHATLYWYQQILGQGPKLLIQFQNNGVVDDSQLPKDRFSAERLKGVDSTLKIQPAKLEDSAVYLCASSLEETQYFGPGTRLLVL.

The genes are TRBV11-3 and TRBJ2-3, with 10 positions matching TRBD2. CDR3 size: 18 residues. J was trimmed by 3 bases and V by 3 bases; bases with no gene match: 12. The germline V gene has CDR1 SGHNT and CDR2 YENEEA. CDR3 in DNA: TGTGCCAGCAGCTTGGATAGCATAGCGGGGGGCCTTACAGATACGCAGTATTTT. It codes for CASSLDSIAGGLTDTQYF.